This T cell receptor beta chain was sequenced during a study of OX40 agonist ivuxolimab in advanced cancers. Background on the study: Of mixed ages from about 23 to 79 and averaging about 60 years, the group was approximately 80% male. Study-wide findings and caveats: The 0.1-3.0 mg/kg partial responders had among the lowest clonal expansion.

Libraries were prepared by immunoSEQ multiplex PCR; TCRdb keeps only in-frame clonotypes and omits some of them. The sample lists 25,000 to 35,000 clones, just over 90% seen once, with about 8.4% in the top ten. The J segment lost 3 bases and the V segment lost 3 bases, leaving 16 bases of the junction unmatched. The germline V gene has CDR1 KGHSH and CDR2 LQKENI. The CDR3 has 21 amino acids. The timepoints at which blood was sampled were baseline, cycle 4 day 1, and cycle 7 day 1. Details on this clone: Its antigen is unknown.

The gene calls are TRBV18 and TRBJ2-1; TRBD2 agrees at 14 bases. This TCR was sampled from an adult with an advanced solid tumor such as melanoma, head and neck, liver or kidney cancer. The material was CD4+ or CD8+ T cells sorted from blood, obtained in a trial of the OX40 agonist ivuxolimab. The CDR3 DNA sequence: TGTGCCAGCTCACCCACGCGGGGGAGTGAGGGGACTAGCGGGGGCTACAATGAGCAGTTCTTC. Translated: CASSPTRGSEGTSGGYNEQFF.